The 19 T cell receptor beta chains in this list originate from one sample, sequenced in a study of cytomegalovirus exposure and HLA in healthy donors. Use of 60 Vbeta and 13 Jbeta primers characterized the PCR. Produced via immunoSEQ multiplex PCR; TCRdb's table is partial and in-frame only. Among about 210,000 clones listed, 75% to 80% were seen once. The sequencing input was PBMCs. All receptors come from a male donor in good health and CMV-seronegative.

J is TRBJ2-7 and V is TRBV4-2; TRBD1 aligns across 8 bases. J gave up 5 bases and V 2 bases, and 11 bases lay outside the gene matches. CDR1 is LGHNA, CDR2 YNFKEQ, per germline. The CDR3 has 16 amino acids. The CDR3 is CASSQPGTGSFDEQYF. The CDR3 DNA reads TGTGCCAGCAGCCAACCCGGGACAGGTTCTTTCGACGAGCAGTACTTC.

The CDR3 sequence: CASSFSGELFF. Written as DNA, the CDR3 is TGTGCCAGCAGTTTCTCCGGGGAGCTGTTTTTT. The V gene is TRBV27, the J gene TRBJ2-2; D call uncertain. Germline CDR1 MNHEY, CDR2 SMNVEV (reference sequence). CDR3 length: 11 amino acids. V lost 3 bases to trimming and J lost 6 bases, with 2 bases between them.

This rearrangement joins TRBV28 to TRBJ1-5, with TRBD1 identical over 7 bases. Trimming cost V 3 bases and J 3 bases; bases outside gene matches: 8. Germline lookup yields CDR1 MDHEN and CDR2 SYDVKM. The CDR3 covers 16 residues. The CDR3: CASSLTLTGLNQPQHF. For the CDR3, the DNA is TGTGCCAGCAGTTTGACCCTGACAGGGCTCAATCAGCCCCAGCATTTT.

CDR3 loop: CASSRDSSGYTF. Here the CDR3 DNA reads TGTGCCAGTAGTAGGGACTCTTCTGGCTACACCTTC. The rearrangement joins TRBV19 to TRBJ1-2; possible D gene TRBD1, 5 bases. This CDR3 is 12 amino acids long. CDR1 LNHDA and CDR2 SQIVND come from the germline V gene (reference sequence). The ends were cut back, 4 bases at V and 7 bases at J, with 10 bases in the middle.

The chain has TRBV27 and TRBJ1-2; TRBD1 matches 11 bases. With 5 bases clipped from V and 6 bases from J, the junction kept 5 bases outside the gene matches. In germline, CDR1 is MNHEY, CDR2 SMNVEV (reference sequence). CDR3 length: 14 amino acids. This chain's CDR3 is CASSLGQGADGYTF. CDR3 nucleotide sequence: TGTGCCAGCAGTCTCGGACAGGGGGCGGATGGCTACACCTTC.

The CDR3 loop reads CASSSGSYEQYF. The CDR3 DNA is TGTGCCAGCAGCTCGGGGTCCTACGAGCAGTACTTC. The chain joins TRBV5-6 to TRBJ2-7, with D tentatively TRBD2 (5 bases). Trimming took off 3 bases at V and 1 base at J, with 5 bases between the two ends. CDR1 SGHDT and CDR2 YYEEEE come from the germline V gene. The CDR3 is made up of 12 amino acids.

The chain has TRBV6-5 and TRBJ2-7; maybe TRBD1 (6 bases). Germline V CDR1 and CDR2: MNHEY, SVGAGI. V lost 2 bases and J lost 6, with 11 bases in between. The CDR3 loop spans 13 amino acids. Here the CDR3 DNA reads TGTGCCAGCAGTTACGATCACAGGGCCGAGCAGTACTTC. Translated, it gives CASSYDHRAEQYF.

The V and J genes are TRBV6-5 and TRBJ1-5, with 8 bases fitting TRBD1. CDR3 length equals 14 residues. J gave up 11 bases and V 5 bases, and 11 bases lay outside the gene matches. From germline, CDR1 is MNHEY and CDR2 SVGAGI. DNA of the CDR3: TGTGCCAGCAGTCGAACAGGGGGGTGGGTGGCCCAGCATTTT. Encoded protein: CASSRTGGWVAQHF.

The V call is TRBV7-3, the J call TRBJ2-2; 13 nucleotides line up with TRBD2. The V segment lost 4 bases and the J segment 4 bases; nucleotides outside the gene matches: 3. The CDR3 loop spans 16 amino acids. The V gene's germline CDR1 is SGHTA and CDR2 FQGTGA. The CDR3, as DNA: TGTGCCAGCAGCTCAGGACTAGCGGGAGTCACCGGGGAGCTGTTTTTT. This encodes CASSSGLAGVTGELFF.

V gene TRBV9 combines with J gene TRBJ2-7; 8 bases match TRBD1. Looked up from germline, CDR1 is SGDLS and CDR2 is YYNGEE. This CDR3 is 14 amino acids long. With V trimmed by 0 bases and J by 9 bases, 8 bases remained unmatched. The chain's CDR3 is CASSVGGTGSGQYF. As DNA, the CDR3 is TGTGCCAGCAGCGTAGGGGGGACAGGTAGCGGGCAGTACTTC.

A few counts support this clone. The CDR3 sequence is CASSLPGSTDTQYF. The DNA of the CDR3 is TGTGCCAGCAGTTTACCCGGGAGCACAGATACGCAGTATTTT. The V call is TRBV28, the J call TRBJ2-3; D is unclear. Germline CDR1 is MDHEN and CDR2 is SYDVKM. The CDR3 is 14 residues long. The V gene lost 2 bases and the J gene lost 0 bases, with 6 bases spanning the gap. Drawing the rest from reference TRBV28 and TRBJ2-3, the complete variable domain is DVKVTQSSRYLVKRTGEKVFLECVQDMDHENMFWYRQDPGLGLRLIYFSYDVKMKEKGDIPEGYSVSREKKERFSLILESASTNQTSMYLCASSLPGSTDTQYFGPGTRLTVL.

The chain links TRBV30 to TRBJ1-2, with a weak D call TRBD1 (5 bases). CDR3 length equals 14 residues. Deletions cut 2 bases from V and 7 bases from J, with 17 bases between. Germline V gene lookup returns CDR1 GTSNPN and CDR2 SVGIG (reference sequence). The CDR3, as DNA: TGTGCCTGGAGTAGCGGGGGTTCCCTGGGTGGCTACACCTTC. Its protein product is CAWSSGGSLGGYTF.

The chain joins TRBV30 to TRBJ2-6; TRBD2 matches 10 bases. This CDR3 has 16 residues. In germline, CDR1 is GTSNPN, CDR2 SVGIG (reference sequence). After removal of 4 bases from V and 2 bases from J, the junction contained 5 bases not matched to a gene. The CDR3 DNA sequence: TGTGCCTGGAAAAAAGCGGGGGGGACTGGGGCCAACGTCCTGACTTTC. It translates to CAWKKAGGTGANVLTF.

The V call is TRBV27, the J call TRBJ2-1; 11 nucleotides agree with TRBD2. Per germline, CDR1 MNHEY and CDR2 SMNVEV (reference sequence). V trimming: 6 bases; J trimming: 5 bases; junction bases outside the gene matches: 6. The CDR3 totals 15 residues. The CDR3 DNA reads as TGTGCCAGCAGAACTAGCGGGAGCAAAAACAATGAGCAGTTCTTC. As protein: CASRTSGSKNNEQFF.

The chain couples TRBV11-2 to TRBJ1-2; D might be TRBD1 (5 bases). This CDR3 has 12 residues. CDR1 and CDR2 from the germline V gene are SGHAT and FQNNGV. Trimming cost V 4 bases and J 8 bases, with 11 bases left between them. This CDR3 is CASSSRDMGYTF. CDR3 DNA sequence: TGTGCCAGCAGCTCCAGGGATATGGGCTACACCTTC.

This clone was seen once. The chain carries TRBV6-1 and TRBJ1-5; 7 bases are a match to TRBD1. V was pared by 7 bases and J by 1 base, with 7 bases of the junction left unmatched. This CDR3 spans 15 amino acids. Germline CDR1 MNHNS, CDR2 SASEGT. CDR3 nucleotides: TGTGCCAGCACCGACAGGGAAAGGAGCAATCAGCCCCAGCATTTT. This codes for CASTDRERSNQPQHF.

V gene TRBV5-5 combines with J gene TRBJ1-5; 8 positions match TRBD1. The CDR3 length is 13 residues. V dropped 4 bases and J dropped 5; count of bases not matched to a gene: 2. Germline V CDR1 and CDR2: SGHKS, YYEKEE (reference sequence). The chain's CDR3 is CASSLDRDQPQHF. The CDR3 DNA follows: TGTGCCAGCAGCCTGGACAGGGATCAGCCCCAGCATTTT. Using reference TRBV5-5 and TRBJ1-5 for the parts outside the CDR3, the full variable domain is DAGVTQSPTHLIKTRGQQVTLRCSPISGHKSVSWYQQVLGQGPQFIFQYYEKEERGRGNFPDRFSARQFPNYSSELNVNALLLGDSALYLCASSLDRDQPQHFGDGTRLSIL.

This chain joins TRBV7-9 and TRBJ1-6, with 10 bases matching TRBD1. Germline values: CDR1 SEHNR, CDR2 FQNEAQ (reference sequence). After removal of 5 bases from V and 7 bases from J, the junction contained 5 bases not matched to a gene. The CDR3 covers 15 residues. CDR3 DNA sequence: TGTGCCAGCAGCCCCGGGACAGGGGTAAATTCACCCCTCCACTTT. This encodes CASSPGTGVNSPLHF.

The V and J genes are TRBV2 and TRBJ1-4; D is unresolved. The CDR3 length is 12 residues. V dropped 3 bases and J dropped 12 bases, with 11 bases sitting between them. Germline lookup yields CDR1 SNHLY and CDR2 FYNNEI. This CDR3 is CASSDGVAELFF. CDR3 sequence (DNA): TGTGCCAGCAGTGATGGAGTGGCTGAACTGTTTTTT.